One T cell receptor (beta chain) is described in this entry. Its antigen target is currently unknown. Base qualities are missing; no much larger clone stands one base away. V is pruned by 7 bases and J by 5 bases, leaving 6 bases of the junction without a gene match. From cysteine to phenylalanine, the CDR3 is 14 amino acids long. The kept DNA is CDR3 alone, 42 bases in frame from the first base. As encoded in the germline V gene (reference sequence), CDR1 is LNHDA while CDR2 is SQIVND. This entry belongs to a study of blood T cell repertoires in COVID-19 (dated by TCRdb to about 2020). Study-wide context: Samples from collaborators originated in the United States, Italy and Spain and spanned both the acute and convalescent phases of COVID-19. The material from the prospective study consisted of cDNA or gDNA derived from T cells, B-cell-depleted T cells, or PBMCs. The dataset comprised deeply sampled blood TCRbeta repertoires from subjects exposed to, actively infected with, or recovered from COVID-19. A freely available public database, intended as a resource for researchers studying the immune response to SARS-CoV-2, is where the repertoires were released. The samples were drawn from two sources: the first 160 participants of the ongoing ImmuneRACE study, and fewer than 1,500 subjects contributed by 6 global collaborators. Nearly every sample came with metadata listing a de-identified subject ID, COVID-19 status, age in years and sex. Where HLA class I and class II types were available, the types were taken from metadata supplied by the sample provider, not from assay-based typing.

TCRbeta CDR3 regions were amplified from genomic DNA using the immunoSEQ Assay, a bias-controlled multiplex PCR. The authors' analysis ran thus. Nucleated cell counts per sample were estimated from amplification of reference gene primers within the assay. Sequence reads were collapsed and filtered to measure the absolute abundance of every unique TCRbeta CDR3 rearrangement. For each sample, productive Simpson clonality was calculated as the square root of Simpson's diversity index over productive rearrangements. What TCRdb holds here is the immuneACCESS table cut down to in-frame rearrangements. Part of the clones is not present; checked against another copy, under half of the missing clones reflect an unresolved V gene, and the others are unexplained. The V and J calls and clone size are taken from that table; D and trimming were inferred from the DNA. This sample comprises over 250,000 clones, around 90% of them detected only once. The top ten clonotypes cover around 2.1% of the sample.

Whole blood was collected in K2EDTA tubes by collaborating institutions according to the institutions' own protocols. For TCRbeta analysis, collaborators shipped samples as frozen whole blood, isolated PBMCs, or DNA extracted from either of those sample types. The paper's findings and limits, for the study overall: Clinical and demographic metadata were provided uncurated, with the amount varying by source and participant.

The clonotype originates from a man between 50 and 59 years old with acute or convalescent COVID-19. Sequenced: peripheral blood. The sequence links TRBV19 to TRBJ2-5, with 11 bases aligning to TRBD1. The DNA sequence follows: TGTGCCAGTAAGAGGACAGGGGGCCGTGAGACCCAGTACTTC. Its translation reads: CASKRTGGRETQYF.